The entry below gives a single T cell receptor (beta chain) sequence along with its context. PCR used 60 Vbeta primers and 13 Jbeta primers. The repertoire was sequenced with immunoSEQ multiplex PCR; TCRdb's copy has only in-frame clones and lacks some. This table holds roughly 130,000 clones, 65% to 75% found once. Germline CDR1 reads MGHRA; CDR2 reads YSYEKL. CDR3 size: 16 residues. The V gene end was trimmed by 1 base and the J gene end by 5 bases; junction bases not matched to a gene: 11. The data originate from a study of cytomegalovirus exposure and HLA in healthy donors. Sample: PBMCs. This clonotype originated in a woman aged 45-60 years in good health and CMV-seropositive. This chain uses TRBV4-1 with TRBJ2-7, with TRBD2 matching over 7 bases. CDR3 nucleotide sequence: TGCGCCAGCAGCCAAGGCCTCGGTGGGCGGGGGAACGAGCAGTACTTC. Translating gives CASSQGLGGRGNEQYF.